This paragraph reports one T cell receptor (beta chain). The data derive from a study of blood T cell repertoires in COVID-19. Study summary: Acute and convalescent COVID-19 specimens originated in the United States, Italy and Spain.

Seattle patient enrollment occurred during active infection, with longitudinal follow-up thereafter. Authors' data handling: How many nucleated cells were present was estimated from reference gene primer amplification. Clones were sequenced by immunoSEQ multiplex PCR, and TCRdb holds only the in-frame ones, with some missing. Clonal size and the V and J genes are those of that table, whereas D and trimming came from the DNA. The table has 200,000 to 250,000 clones, around 87% seen once. From germline, CDR1 is SGHNT and CDR2 YENEEA. The CDR3 is 12 amino acids. Trimming shortened V by 4 bases and J by 9 bases, and 10 bases separated the two germline ends.

Sequencing was carried out using peripheral blood. This clonotype originated in a woman between 50 and 59 years old with COVID-19, enrolled during active disease. The V and J genes are TRBV11-3 and TRBJ2-1; tentatively, D is TRBD2 (6 bases). CDR3 sequence (DNA): TGTGCCAGCAGCTCTGGGACTCCTGAGCAGTTCTTC. Translation gives CASSSGTPEQFF. Complete variable domain (other parts from reference TRBV11-3 and TRBJ2-1): EAGVVQSPRYKIIEKKQPVAFWCNPISGHNTLYWYLQNLGQGPELLIRYENEEAVDDSQLPKDRFSAERLKGVDSTLKIQPAELGDSAVYLCASSSGTPEQFFGPGTRLTVL.